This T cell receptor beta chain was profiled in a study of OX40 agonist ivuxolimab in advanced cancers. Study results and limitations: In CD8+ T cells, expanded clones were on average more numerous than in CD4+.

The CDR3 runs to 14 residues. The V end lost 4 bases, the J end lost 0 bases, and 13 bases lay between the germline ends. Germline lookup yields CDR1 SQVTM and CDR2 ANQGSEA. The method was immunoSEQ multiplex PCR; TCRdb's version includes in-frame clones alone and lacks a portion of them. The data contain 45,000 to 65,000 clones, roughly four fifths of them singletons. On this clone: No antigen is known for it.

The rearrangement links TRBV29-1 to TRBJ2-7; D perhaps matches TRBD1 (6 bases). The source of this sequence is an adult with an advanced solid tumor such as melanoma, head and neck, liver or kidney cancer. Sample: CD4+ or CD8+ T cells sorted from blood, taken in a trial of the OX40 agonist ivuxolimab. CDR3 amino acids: CSVGGGRNSYEQYF. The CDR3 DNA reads TGCAGCGTTGGAGGGGGACGAAACTCCTACGAGCAGTACTTC.